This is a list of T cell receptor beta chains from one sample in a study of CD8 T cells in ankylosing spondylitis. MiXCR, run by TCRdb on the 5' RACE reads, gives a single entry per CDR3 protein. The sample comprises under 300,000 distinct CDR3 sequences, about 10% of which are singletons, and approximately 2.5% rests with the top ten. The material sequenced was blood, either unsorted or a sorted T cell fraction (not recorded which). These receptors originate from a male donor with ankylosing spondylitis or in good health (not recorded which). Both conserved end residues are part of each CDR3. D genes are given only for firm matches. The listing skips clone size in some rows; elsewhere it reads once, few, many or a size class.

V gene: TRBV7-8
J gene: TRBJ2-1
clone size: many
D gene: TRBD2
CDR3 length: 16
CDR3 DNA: TGTGCCAGCAGCTTGGCTCTAGCGGGAGGGCCCGGTGAGCAGTTCTTC
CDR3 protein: CASSLALAGGPGEQFF

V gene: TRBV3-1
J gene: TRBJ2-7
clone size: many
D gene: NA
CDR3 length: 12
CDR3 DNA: TGTGCCAGCAGCCAAGAAGGTAGGGAGCAGTACTTC
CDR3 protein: CASSQEGREQYF

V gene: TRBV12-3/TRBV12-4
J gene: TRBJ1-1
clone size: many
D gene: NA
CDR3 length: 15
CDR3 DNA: TGTGCCAGCAGTCACCGGTCCCGAGGGAACACTGAAGCTTTCTTT
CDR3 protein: CASSHRSRGNTEAFF

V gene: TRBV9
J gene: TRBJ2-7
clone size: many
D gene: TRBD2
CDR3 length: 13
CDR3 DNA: TGTGCCAGCAGCAAGACTAGCGGGAACGAGCAGTACTTC
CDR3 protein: CASSKTSGNEQYF

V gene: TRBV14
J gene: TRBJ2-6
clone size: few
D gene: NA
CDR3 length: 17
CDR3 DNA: TGTGCCAGCAGCCGGAGGACTTCTTTCTCTGGGGCCAACGTCCTGACTTTC
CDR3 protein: CASSRRTSFSGANVLTF

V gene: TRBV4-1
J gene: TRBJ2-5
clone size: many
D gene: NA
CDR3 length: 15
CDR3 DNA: TGCGCCAGCAGCCAAGATAACAGCCGGGCGGAGACCCAGTACTTC
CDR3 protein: CASSQDNSRAETQYF

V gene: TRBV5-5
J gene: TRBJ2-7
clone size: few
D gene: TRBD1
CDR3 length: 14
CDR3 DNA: TGTGCCAGCAGCTTGGAACAGGGGACCTACGAGCAGTACTTC
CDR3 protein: CASSLEQGTYEQYF

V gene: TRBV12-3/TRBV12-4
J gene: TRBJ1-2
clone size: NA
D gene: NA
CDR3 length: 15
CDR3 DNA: TGTGCCAGCAGCCTTGACCGAATCCCTAACTATGGCTACACCTTC
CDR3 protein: CASSLDRIPNYGYTF

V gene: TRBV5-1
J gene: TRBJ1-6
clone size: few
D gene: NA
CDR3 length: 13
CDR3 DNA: TGCGCCAGCAGCTTAGTGCGGAATTCACCCCTCCACTTT
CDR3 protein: CASSLVRNSPLHF

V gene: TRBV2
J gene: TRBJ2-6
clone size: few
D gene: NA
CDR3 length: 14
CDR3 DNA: TGTGCCAGCAGGGTCCAGGCTGGGGCCAACGTCCTGACTTTC
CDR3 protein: CASRVQAGANVLTF

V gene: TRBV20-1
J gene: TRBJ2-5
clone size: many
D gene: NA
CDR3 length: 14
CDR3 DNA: TGCAGTGCTAGATCGGACGGATTGGGGAAGACCCAGTACTTC
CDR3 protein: CSARSDGLGKTQYF

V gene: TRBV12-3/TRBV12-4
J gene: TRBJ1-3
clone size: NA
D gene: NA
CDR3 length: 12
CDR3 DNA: TGTGCCAGCAGAGTCTCTGGAAACACCATATATTTT
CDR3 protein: CASRVSGNTIYF

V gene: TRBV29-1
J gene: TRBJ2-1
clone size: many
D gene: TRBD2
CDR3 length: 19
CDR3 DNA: TGCAGCGTTGAAGCGATAGCGGGAGGGGCTCCGAGCTCCTACAATGAGCAGTTCTTC
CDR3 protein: CSVEAIAGGAPSSYNEQFF

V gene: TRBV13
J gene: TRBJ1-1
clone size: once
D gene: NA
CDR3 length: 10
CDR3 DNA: TGTGCCAGCAGCCTCCGTGAAGCTTTCTTT
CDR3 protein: CASSLREAFF

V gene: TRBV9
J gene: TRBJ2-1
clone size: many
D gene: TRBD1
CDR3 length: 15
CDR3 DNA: TGTGCCAGCAGCGTAGGGTGGGACAGGGTGTCTGAGCAGTTCTTC
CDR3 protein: CASSVGWDRVSEQFF

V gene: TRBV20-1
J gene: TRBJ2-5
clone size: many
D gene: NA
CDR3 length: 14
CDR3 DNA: TGCAGTGCTAGAGATTCGGCACTACAAGAGACCCAGTACTTC
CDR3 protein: CSARDSALQETQYF

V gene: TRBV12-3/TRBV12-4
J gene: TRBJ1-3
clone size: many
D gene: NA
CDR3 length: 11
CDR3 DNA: TGTGCCAGCAGTTTAAGGAACACCATATATTTT
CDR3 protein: CASSLRNTIYF

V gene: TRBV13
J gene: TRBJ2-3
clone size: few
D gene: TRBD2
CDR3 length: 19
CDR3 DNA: TGTGCCAGCAGCCAAGCGGGAGGGCTGGCCGTCCCGTACACAGATACGCAGTATTTT
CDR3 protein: CASSQAGGLAVPYTDTQYF

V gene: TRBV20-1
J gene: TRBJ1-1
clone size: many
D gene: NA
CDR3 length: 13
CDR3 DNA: TGCAGTGCTAGGGGCATCCTCGAGACTGAAGCTTTCTTT
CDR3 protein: CSARGILETEAFF

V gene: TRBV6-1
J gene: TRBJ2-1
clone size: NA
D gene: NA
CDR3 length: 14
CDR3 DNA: TGTGCCAGCAGTCTAGCGCCTTCCTACAATGAGCAGTTCTTC
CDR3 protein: CASSLAPSYNEQFF

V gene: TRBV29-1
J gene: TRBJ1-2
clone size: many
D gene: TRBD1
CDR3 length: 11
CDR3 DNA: TGCAGCGCCTGGACAGGCGATGGCTACACCTTC
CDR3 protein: CSAWTGDGYTF

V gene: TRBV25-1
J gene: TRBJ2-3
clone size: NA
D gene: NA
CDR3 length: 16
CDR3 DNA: TGTGCCAGCAGTGGGTTATCGCCGGGGCCGGGAGATACGCAGTATTTT
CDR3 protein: CASSGLSPGPGDTQYF

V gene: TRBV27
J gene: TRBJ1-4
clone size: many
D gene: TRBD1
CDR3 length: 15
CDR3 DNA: TGTGCCAGCAGGGAACAGGGGGCGCCTAATGAAAAACTGTTTTTT
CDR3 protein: CASREQGAPNEKLFF

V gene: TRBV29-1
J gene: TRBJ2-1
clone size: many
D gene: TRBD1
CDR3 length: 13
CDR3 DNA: TGCAGCGCTGGGGACAGGGGCAGGAATGAGCAGTTCTTC
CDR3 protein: CSAGDRGRNEQFF

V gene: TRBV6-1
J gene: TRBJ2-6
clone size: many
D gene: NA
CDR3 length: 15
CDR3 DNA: TGTGCCAGCAGTAAAACAGGGACAGGGGCCAACGTCCTGACTTTC
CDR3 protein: CASSKTGTGANVLTF

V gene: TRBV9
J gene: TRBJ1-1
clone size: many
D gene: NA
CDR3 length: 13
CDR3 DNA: TGTGCCAGCAGCTATACAGGGAACACTGAAGCTTTCTTT
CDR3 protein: CASSYTGNTEAFF

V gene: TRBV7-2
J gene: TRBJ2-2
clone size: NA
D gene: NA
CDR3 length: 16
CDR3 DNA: TGTGCCAGCAGCTTAGCGGGAGGCGTTTCCGCCGGGGAGCTGTTTTTT
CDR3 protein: CASSLAGGVSAGELFF

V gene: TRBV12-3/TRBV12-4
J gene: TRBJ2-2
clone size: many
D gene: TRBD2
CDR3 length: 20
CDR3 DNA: TGTGCCAGCACTCCGCCGGTGGGCGGGAGTGATGGTACGAACACCGGGGAGCTGTTTTTT
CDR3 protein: CASTPPVGGSDGTNTGELFF

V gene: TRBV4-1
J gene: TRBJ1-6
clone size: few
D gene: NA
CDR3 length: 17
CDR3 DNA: TGCGCCAGCAGCCGAGAAGCCTCGAGCTCCTATAATTCACCCCTCCACTTT
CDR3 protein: CASSREASSSYNSPLHF

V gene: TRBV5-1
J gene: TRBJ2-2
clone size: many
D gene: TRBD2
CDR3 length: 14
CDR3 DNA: TGCGCCAGCAAGCGGGAGGGCCCGACCGGGGAGCTGTTTTTT
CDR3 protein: CASKREGPTGELFF

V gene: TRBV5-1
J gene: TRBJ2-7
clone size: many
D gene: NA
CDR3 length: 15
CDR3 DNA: TGCGCCAGCAGTCGGGGGGCCCCCACGGGGCACGAGCAGTACTTC
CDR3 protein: CASSRGAPTGHEQYF

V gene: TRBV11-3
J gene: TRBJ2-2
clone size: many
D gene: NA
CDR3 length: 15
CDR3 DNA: TGTGCCAGCTCTGGAGACTCAACCTCGGTCGGGGAGCTGTTTTTT
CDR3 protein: CASSGDSTSVGELFF

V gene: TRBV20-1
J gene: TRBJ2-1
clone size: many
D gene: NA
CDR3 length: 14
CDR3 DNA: TGCAGTGCTAGAGATCTGGCTGGCTACAATGAGCAGTTCTTC
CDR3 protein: CSARDLAGYNEQFF

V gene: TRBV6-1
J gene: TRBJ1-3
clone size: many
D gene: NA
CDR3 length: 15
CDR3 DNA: TGTGCCAGCAGTGAAATTAGGGGAACTGGAAACACCATATATTTT
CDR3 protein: CASSEIRGTGNTIYF

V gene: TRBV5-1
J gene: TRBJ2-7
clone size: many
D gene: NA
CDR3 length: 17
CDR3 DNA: TGCGCCAGCAGCTCGGGTGGGGTTCCCAGCGTGGACTACGAGCAGTACTTC
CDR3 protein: CASSSGGVPSVDYEQYF

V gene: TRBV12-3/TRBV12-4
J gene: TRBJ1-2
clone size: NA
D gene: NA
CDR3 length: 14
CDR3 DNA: TGTGCCAGCAGCGTCGGGGGACCTAACTATGGCTACACCTTC
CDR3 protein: CASSVGGPNYGYTF

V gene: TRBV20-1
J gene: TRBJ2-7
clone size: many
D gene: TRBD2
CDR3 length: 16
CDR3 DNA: TGCAGTGCTCAACAGTTGGGGGGACTAGCGGTAGACGAGCAGTACTTC
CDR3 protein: CSAQQLGGLAVDEQYF

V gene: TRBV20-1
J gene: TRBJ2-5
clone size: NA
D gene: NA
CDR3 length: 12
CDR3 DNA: TGCAGTGCTTGGGGCTCAGAAGAGACCCAGTACTTC
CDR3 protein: CSAWGSEETQYF

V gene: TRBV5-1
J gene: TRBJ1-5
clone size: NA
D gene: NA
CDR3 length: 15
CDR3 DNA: TGCGCCAGCAGCCCAACCGGGGGGAGCAATCAGCCCCAGCATTTT
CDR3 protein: CASSPTGGSNQPQHF

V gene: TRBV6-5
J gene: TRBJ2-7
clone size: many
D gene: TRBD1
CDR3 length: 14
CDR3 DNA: TGTGCCAGCAGTTTTCGGACAGGCGGGTACGAGCAGTACTTC
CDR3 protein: CASSFRTGGYEQYF

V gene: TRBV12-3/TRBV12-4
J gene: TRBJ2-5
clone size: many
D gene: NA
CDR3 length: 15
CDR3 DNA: TGTGCCAGCAGTACAACCCGGTTGGGGGGAGAGACCCAGTACTTC
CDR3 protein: CASSTTRLGGETQYF

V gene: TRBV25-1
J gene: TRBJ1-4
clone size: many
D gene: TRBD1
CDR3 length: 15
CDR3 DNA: TGTGCCAGCAGTGATTGGGCAGGGGGCTCTGAAAAACTGTTTTTT
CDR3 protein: CASSDWAGGSEKLFF

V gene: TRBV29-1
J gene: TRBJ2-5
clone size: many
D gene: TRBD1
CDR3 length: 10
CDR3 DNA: TGCGCAGGGGGCATCGAGACCCAGTACTTC
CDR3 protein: CAGGIETQYF

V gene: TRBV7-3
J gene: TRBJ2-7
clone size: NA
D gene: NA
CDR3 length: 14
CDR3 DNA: TGTGCCAGCAGCTTAACTAGCGGAGGCTACGAGGAGTACTTC
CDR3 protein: CASSLTSGGYEEYF

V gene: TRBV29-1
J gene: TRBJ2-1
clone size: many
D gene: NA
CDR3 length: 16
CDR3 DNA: TGCAGCGTTGAAGGCGTCGCGTGGGGAAGCTACAATGAGCAGTTCTTC
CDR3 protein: CSVEGVAWGSYNEQFF

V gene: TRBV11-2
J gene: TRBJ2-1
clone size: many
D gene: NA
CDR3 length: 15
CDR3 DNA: TGTGCCAGCAGCTTAGGGGTGGGGCTCTACAATGAGCAGTTCTTC
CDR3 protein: CASSLGVGLYNEQFF